This TCR beta chain was recovered during a study of shared clonotypes between healthy human individuals. Looking at the study overall: The cohort had two women and three men, ages 18 to 49.

Study observations and caveats: In having few donors, the study represented limited genetic and exposure-history diversity.

This clone was picked up one time. Its matching antigen is unknown. Profiled with immunoSEQ multiplex PCR; TCRdb holds only in-frame clones, not every one. The sample lists a few million clones; 85% to 95% were seen once. CDR1 is SGHDT, CDR2 YYEEEE, per germline. Trimming took 4 bases from V and 1 from J, leaving 26 bases between them. CDR3 length: 19 residues. The sequence was collected from a man younger than 35 in good health. Some clones in this sample may be carry-over from other donors' samples. The sample consisted of naive CD4+ T cells from PBMCs. The subset denotes: CD45RA+ positively selected. The V gene is TRBV5-6, the J gene TRBJ1-1; D is ambiguous. In DNA, the CDR3 is TGTGCCAGCAGCGGTGCCCAAACGGGGAGGGCGAAGCGGAACACTGAAGCTTTCTTT. Translating gives CASSGAQTGRAKRNTEAFF.